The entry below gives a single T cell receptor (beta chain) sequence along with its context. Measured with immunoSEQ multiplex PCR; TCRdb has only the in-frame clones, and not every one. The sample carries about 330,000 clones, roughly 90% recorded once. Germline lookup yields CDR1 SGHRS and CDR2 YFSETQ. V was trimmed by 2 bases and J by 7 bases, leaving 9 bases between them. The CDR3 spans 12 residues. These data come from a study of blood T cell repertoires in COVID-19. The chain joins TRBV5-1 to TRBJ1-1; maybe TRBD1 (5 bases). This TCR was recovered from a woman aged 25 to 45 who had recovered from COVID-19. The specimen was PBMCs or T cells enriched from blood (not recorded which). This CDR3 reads CASSFVGGEAFF. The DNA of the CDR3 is TGCGCCAGCAGCTTCGTGGGGGGTGAAGCTTTCTTT. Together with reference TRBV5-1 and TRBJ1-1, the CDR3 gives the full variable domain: KAGVTQTPRYLIKTRGQQVTLSCSPISGHRSVSWYQQTPGQGLQFLFEYFSETQRNKGNFPGRFSGRQFSNSRSEMNVSTLELGDSALYLCASSFVGGEAFFGQGTRLTVV.